The clone carrying this T cell receptor (beta chain) was detected once. Its target is unknown. The data originate from a study of beta chain features in type 1 diabetes. Study in general: Healthy donors and patients showed comparable age, gender and cell yields. Study findings and constraints: Highly expressing activated T cells could be over-counted with a cDNA template. Among type 1 diabetes patients, VDJ junctions had fewer insertions and more deletions. Across all four CD4+ subsets, people with type 1 diabetes showed modestly shorter TCRB CDR3s.

The CDR3 loop spans 15 amino acids. From germline, CDR1 is MNHEY and CDR2 SMNVEV (reference sequence). After removal of 3 bases from V and 2 bases from J, the junction contained 7 bases not matched to a gene. The whole isolated RNA underwent reverse transcription, so sequencing captured expressed TCRB transcripts. The table came from immunoSEQ multiplex PCR; TCRdb's copy has only in-frame clones and leaves some out. The profile shows under 350,000 clones, around 7.8% of them singletons. This receptor was taken from a young woman in good health. V usage is TRBV27 and J usage is TRBJ2-7, with 7 bases aligning to TRBD1. Sequenced: central memory CD4+ T cells from blood. The CDR3 protein is CASSFPGQRPYEQYF. The DNA for the CDR3 is TGTGCCAGCAGTTTCCCGGGACAGAGGCCCTACGAGCAGTACTTC.